The T cell receptor (beta chain) under discussion was sequenced for a study of chemoradiotherapy in HPV16-positive cancers. Assay: immunoSEQ multiplex PCR; the TCRdb copy retains only in-frame clones and omits some. The profile shows 30,000 or so clones, 88% of them singletons. Germline V gene sequence: CDR1 MGHRA, CDR2 YSYEKL. The CDR3 has 13 residues. Trimming took 3 bases from V and 3 from J, leaving 8 bases between them. Study-wide results and caveats: HPV-responsive T-cell expansion during chemoradiotherapy was linked to improved recurrence-free survival in HPV16-positive patients. Functional assays defining HPV-specific T cells used only two HPV16-positive patients. During treatment, candidate HPV-specific clones and E7-related motifs expanded in tumor.

In regard to this clone: The antigen is unknown.

Repeated repertoire sampling spanned the course of chemoradiotherapy. The TCR was taken from a human donor with HPV-associated anogenital cancer. The starting material was blood, obtained from a patient who underwent chemoradiotherapy. The gene calls are TRBV4-1 and TRBJ1-2; no firm D call. Written as DNA, the CDR3 is TGCGCCAGCAGCCAGATAGTATACTATGGCTACACCTTC. Its protein product is CASSQIVYYGYTF.